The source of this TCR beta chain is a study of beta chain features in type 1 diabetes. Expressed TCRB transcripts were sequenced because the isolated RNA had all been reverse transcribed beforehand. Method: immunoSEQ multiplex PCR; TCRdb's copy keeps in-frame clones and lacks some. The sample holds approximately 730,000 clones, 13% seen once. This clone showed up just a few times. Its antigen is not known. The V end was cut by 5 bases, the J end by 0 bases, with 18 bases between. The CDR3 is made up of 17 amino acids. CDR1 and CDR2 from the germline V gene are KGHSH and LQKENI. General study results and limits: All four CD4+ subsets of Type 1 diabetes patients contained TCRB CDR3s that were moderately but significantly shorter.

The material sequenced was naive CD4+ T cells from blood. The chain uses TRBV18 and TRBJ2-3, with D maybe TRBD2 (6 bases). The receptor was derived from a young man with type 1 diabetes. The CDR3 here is CASSAAVGGVSTDTQYF. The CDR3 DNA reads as TGTGCCAGCTCAGCCGCCGTTGGAGGGGTCAGCACAGATACGCAGTATTTT. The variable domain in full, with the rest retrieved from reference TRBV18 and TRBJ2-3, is NAGVMQNPRHLVRRRGQEARLRCSPMKGHSHVYWYRQLPEEGLKFMVYLQKENIIDESGMPKERFSAEFPKEGPSILRIQQVVRGDSAAYFCASSAAVGGVSTDTQYFGPGTRLTVL.